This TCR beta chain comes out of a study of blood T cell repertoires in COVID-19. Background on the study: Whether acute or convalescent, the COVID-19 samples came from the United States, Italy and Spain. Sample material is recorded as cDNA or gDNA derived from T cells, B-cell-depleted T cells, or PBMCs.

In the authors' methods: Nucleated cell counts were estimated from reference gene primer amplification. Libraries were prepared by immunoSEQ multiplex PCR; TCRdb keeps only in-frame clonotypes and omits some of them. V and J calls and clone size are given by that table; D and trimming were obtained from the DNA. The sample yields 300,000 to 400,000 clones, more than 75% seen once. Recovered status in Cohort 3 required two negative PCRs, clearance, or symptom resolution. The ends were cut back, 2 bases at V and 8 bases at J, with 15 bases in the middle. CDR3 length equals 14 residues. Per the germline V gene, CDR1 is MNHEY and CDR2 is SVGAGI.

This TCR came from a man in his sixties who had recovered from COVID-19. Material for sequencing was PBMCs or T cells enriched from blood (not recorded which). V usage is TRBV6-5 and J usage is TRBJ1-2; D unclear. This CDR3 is CASSYGERVGGYTF. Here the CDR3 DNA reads TGTGCCAGCAGTTACGGAGAGAGGGTTGGAGGCTACACCTTC.